This T cell receptor (beta chain) was captured by sequencing in a study of radiotherapy plus CTLA-4 blockade in lung cancer (dated by TCRdb to between 2018 and 2020). Concerning the study at large: Among the enrolled patients, approximately 17% had an objective response, and 25% to 35% reached disease control.

Points on this clone: Its antigen is still unknown. There are no base qualities to consult, and no much larger clone falls within one base.

Receptor libraries were prepared by the immunoSEQ multiplex PCR assay. In TCRdb, the immuneACCESS table is reduced to in-frame sequences with V and J assigned. These tables do not hold every clone; where another copy was compared, an unresolved V gene accounts for under half, and the others remain unexplained. Within this sample are under 95,000 clones, with roughly 79% of them counted one time only. Under 25% of the sample is held by the ten biggest clonotypes. Beyond this particular receptor, the publication reports: TCR clones derived from tumors expanded in peripheral blood after treatment with radiotherapy and ipilimumab. Early dynamic changes in blood T cell clones, together with increased serum interferon-beta after radiation, were reported as the strongest predictors of response.

V drops 1 base and J drops 7 bases, leaving 8 bases in between. The germline V gene encodes CDR1 SGHTS and CDR2 YDEGEE. Spanning cysteine to phenylalanine, the CDR3 consists of 12 amino acids. Kept here is only the CDR3 DNA, which spans 36 bases and is read in frame from base 1. The study tested focal radiation therapy combined with CTLA-4 blockade (ipilimumab) in patients with chemo-refractory metastatic non-small-cell lung cancer. Specimen: peripheral blood, collected from a patient treated with radiotherapy plus ipilimumab. The receptor comes from a human donor with non-small cell lung cancer whose response to radiotherapy plus ipilimumab could not be evaluated. Some clones in this sample may be carry-over from other donors' samples. Here the chain combines TRBV5-8 and TRBJ1-2; there is no confident call for the D gene. The sequence in DNA is TGTGCCAGCAGCTTGCAACGGAGTGGCTACACCTTC. Translated, it gives CASSLQRSGYTF.